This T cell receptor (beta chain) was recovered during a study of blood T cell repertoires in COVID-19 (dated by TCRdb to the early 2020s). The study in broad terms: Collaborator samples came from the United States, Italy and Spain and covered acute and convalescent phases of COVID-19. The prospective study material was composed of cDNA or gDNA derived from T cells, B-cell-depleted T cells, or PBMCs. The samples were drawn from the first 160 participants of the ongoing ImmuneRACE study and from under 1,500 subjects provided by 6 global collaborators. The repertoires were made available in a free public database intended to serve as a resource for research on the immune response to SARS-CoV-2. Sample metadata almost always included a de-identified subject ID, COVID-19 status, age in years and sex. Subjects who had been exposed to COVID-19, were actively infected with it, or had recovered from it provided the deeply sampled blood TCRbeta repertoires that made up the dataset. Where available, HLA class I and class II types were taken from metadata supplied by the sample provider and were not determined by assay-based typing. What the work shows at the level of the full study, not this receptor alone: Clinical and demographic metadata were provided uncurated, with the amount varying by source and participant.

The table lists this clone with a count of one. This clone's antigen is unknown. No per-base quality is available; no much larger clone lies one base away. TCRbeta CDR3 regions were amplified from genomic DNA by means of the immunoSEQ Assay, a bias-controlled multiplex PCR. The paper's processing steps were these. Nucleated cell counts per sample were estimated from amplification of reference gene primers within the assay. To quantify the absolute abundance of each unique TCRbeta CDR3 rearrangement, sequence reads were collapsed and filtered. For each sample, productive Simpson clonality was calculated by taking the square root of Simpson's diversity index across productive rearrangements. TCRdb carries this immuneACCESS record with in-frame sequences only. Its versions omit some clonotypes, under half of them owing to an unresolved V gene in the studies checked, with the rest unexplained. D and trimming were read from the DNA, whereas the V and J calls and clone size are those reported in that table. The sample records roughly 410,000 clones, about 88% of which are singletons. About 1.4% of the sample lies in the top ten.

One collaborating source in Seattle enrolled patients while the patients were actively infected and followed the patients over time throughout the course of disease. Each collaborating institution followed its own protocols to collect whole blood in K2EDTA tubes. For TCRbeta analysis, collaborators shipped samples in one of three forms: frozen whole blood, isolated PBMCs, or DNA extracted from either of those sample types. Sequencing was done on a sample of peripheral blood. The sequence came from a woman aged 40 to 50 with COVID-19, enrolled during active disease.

The CDR3 here reads CASSPIPTNTGELFF. The nucleotides are TGTGCCAGCTCACCCATCCCCACGAACACCGGGGAGCTGTTTTTT. Recombination linked TRBV18 to TRBJ2-2; no confident D gene assignment can be made. Trimming costs V 3 bases and J 0 bases, and their ends lie 8 bases apart. The germline V gene encodes CDR1 KGHSH and CDR2 LQKENI. Measured from the cysteine to the phenylalanine, the CDR3 is 15 residues long. This entry keeps only the CDR3 DNA: 45 bases, framed from base 1.